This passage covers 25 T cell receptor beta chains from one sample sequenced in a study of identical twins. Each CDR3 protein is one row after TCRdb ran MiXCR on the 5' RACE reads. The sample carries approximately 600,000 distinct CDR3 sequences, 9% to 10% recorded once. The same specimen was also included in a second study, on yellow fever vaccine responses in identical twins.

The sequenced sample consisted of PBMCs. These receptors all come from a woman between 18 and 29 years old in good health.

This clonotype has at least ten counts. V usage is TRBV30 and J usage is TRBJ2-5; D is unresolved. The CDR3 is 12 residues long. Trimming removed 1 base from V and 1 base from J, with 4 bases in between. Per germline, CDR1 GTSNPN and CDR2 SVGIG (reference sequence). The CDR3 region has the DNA TGTGCCTGGAGTGCATTCCAAGAGACCCAGTACTTC. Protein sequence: CAWSAFQETQYF.

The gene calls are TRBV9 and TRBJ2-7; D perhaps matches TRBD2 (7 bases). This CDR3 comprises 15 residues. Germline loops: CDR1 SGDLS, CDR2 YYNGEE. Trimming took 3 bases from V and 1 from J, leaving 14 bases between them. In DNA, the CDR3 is TGTGCCAGCAGCGGAAGGGGGGGGACGTCCTACGAGCAGTACTTC. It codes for CASSGRGGTSYEQYF.

CDR3 in DNA: TGTGCCAGCGGTACCCAACAGGGCCCCTACGAGCAGTACTTC. Translation: CASGTQQGPYEQYF. The rearrangement joins TRBV6-1 to TRBJ2-7; possibly TRBD1 for D (6 bases). Germline CDR1 MNHNS, CDR2 SASEGT. Deletions cut 8 bases from V and 2 bases from J, with 16 bases between. This CDR3 region has 14 residues.

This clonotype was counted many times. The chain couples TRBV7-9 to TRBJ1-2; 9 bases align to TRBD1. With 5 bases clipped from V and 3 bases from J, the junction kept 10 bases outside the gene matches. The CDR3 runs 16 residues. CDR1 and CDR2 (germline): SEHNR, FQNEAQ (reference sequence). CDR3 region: CASSGETGGAYYGYTF. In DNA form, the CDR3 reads TGTGCCAGCAGCGGTGAAACAGGGGGCGCATACTATGGCTACACCTTC.

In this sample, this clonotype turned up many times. The CDR3 DNA is TGTGCCAGCAGTTCGGGCTACTATGGCTACACCTTC. Translated: CASSSGYYGYTF. This chain joins TRBV12-3 or TRBV12-4 and TRBJ1-2, with D unclear. The CDR3 contains 12 residues. The V end was cut by 4 bases, the J end by 3 bases, with 6 bases between.

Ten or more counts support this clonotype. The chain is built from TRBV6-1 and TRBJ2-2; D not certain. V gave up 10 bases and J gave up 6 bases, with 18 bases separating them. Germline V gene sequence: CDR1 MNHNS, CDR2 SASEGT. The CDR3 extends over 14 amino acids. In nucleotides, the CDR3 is TGTGCCACCCGGACCTCCCGGACGGCCGGGGAGCTGTTTTTT. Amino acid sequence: CATRTSRTAGELFF.

The CDR3 nucleotides read TGCGCCAGCAGCCAAGATCACAGGTACGAGCAGTACTTC. It is translated as CASSQDHRYEQYF. V gene TRBV4-1 combines with J gene TRBJ2-7, with D perhaps TRBD1 (5 bases). The CDR3 is made up of 13 amino acids. V gave up 0 bases and J gave up 4 bases, with 7 bases separating them. CDR1 MGHRA and CDR2 YSYEKL come from the germline V gene.

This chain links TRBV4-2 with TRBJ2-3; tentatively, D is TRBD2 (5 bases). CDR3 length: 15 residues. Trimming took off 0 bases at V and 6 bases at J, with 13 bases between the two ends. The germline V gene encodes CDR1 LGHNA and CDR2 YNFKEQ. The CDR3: CASSQDLGSVDTQYF. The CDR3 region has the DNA TGTGCCAGCAGCCAAGATCTAGGTAGCGTGGATACGCAGTATTTT.

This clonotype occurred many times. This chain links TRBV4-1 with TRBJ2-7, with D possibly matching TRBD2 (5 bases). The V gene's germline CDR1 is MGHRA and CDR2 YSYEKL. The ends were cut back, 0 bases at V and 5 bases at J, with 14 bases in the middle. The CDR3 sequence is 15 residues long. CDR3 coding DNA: TGCGCCAGCAGCCAAGATGCCGCTAGTAGCGACGAGCAGTACTTC. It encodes CASSQDAASSDEQYF.

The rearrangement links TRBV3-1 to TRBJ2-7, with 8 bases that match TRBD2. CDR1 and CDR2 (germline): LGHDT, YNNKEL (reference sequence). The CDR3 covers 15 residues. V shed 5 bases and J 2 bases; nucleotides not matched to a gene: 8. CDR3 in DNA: TGTGCCAGCAGCGTGACTAGCGAGCGTCCCTACGAGCAGTACTTC. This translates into CASSVTSERPYEQYF.

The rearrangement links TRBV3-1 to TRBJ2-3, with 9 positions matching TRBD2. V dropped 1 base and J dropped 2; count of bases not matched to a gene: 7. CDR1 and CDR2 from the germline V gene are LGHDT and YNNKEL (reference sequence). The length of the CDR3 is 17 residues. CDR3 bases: TGTGCCAGCAGCCAAGGGTTGAGCGGGAGGAACACAGATACGCAGTATTTT. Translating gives CASSQGLSGRNTDTQYF.

The CDR3 loop reads CASSLMKGVSHEQFF. The CDR3 DNA is TGCGCCAGCAGCCTAATGAAGGGAGTTTCCCATGAGCAGTTCTTC. The chain couples TRBV4-1 to TRBJ2-1, with D maybe TRBD2 (5 bases). This CDR3 spans 15 amino acids. Germline values: CDR1 MGHRA, CDR2 YSYEKL. V was cut by 4 bases and J by 8 bases, with 18 bases left in between.

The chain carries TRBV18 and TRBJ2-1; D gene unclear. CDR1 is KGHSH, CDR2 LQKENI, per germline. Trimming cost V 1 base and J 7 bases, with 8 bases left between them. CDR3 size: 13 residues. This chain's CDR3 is CASSPLMGNEQFF. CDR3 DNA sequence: TGTGCCAGCTCACCACTTATGGGGAATGAGCAGTTCTTC.

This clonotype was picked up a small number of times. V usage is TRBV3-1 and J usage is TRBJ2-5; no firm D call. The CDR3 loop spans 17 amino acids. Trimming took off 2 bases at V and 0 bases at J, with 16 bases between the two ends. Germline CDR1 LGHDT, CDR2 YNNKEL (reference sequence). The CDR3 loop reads CASSQFDAIRYQETQYF. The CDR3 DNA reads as TGTGCCAGCAGCCAATTCGACGCTATAAGGTACCAAGAGACCCAGTACTTC.

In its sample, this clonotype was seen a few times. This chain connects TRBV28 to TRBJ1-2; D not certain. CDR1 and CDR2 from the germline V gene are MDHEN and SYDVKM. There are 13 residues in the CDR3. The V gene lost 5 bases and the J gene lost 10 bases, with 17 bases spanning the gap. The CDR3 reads CASSQAAVVDYTF. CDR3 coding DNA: TGTGCCAGCAGTCAAGCAGCAGTCGTTGACTACACCTTC.

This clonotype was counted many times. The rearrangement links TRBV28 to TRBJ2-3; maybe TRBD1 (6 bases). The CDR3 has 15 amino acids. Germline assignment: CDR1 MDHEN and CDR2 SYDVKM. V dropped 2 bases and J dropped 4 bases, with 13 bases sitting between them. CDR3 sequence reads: CASSLPQGNADTQYF. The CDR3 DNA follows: TGTGCCAGCAGTTTACCCCAGGGGAACGCAGATACGCAGTATTTT.

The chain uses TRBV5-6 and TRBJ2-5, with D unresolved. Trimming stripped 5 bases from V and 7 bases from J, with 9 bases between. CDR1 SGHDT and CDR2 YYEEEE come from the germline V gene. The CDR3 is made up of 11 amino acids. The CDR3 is CASRRAGTQYF. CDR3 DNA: TGTGCCAGCAGGAGAGCAGGGACCCAGTACTTC.

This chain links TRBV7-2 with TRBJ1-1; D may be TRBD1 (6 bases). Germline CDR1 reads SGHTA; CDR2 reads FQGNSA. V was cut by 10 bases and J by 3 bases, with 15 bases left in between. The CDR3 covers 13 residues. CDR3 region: CANSIQGYTEAFF. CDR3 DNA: TGTGCCAACAGTATACAGGGTTACACTGAAGCTTTCTTT. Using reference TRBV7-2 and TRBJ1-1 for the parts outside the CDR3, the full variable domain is GAGVSQSPSNKVTEKGKDVELRCDPISGHTALYWYRQSLGQGLEFLIYFQGNSAPDKSGLPSDRFSAERTGGSVSTLTIQRTQQEDSAVYLCANSIQGYTEAFFGQGTRLTVV.

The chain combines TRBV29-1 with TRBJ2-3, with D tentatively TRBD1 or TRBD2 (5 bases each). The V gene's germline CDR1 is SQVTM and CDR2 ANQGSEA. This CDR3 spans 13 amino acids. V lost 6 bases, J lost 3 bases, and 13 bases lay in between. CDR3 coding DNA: TGCAGCGTCGCTTTGTGGGGGACAGATACGCAGTATTTT. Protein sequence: CSVALWGTDTQYF.

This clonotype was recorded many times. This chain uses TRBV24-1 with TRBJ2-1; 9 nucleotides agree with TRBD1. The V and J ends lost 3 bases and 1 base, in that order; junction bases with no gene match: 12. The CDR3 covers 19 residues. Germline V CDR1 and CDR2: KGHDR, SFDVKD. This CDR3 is CATSDPKGLTGGSYNEQFF. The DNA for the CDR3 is TGTGCCACCAGTGATCCAAAAGGCCTGACAGGGGGGTCCTACAATGAGCAGTTCTTC.

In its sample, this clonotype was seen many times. CDR3 sequence: CASRPGQGTEAFF. For the CDR3, the DNA is TGCGCCAGCAGACCGGGACAGGGGACTGAAGCTTTCTTT. V gene TRBV5-1 combines with J gene TRBJ1-1; 10 nucleotides line up with TRBD1. CDR3 length: 13 amino acids. The germline CDR1 and CDR2 sequences are SGHRS and YFSETQ. V was clipped by 5 bases and J by 5 bases; unmatched bases: 3.

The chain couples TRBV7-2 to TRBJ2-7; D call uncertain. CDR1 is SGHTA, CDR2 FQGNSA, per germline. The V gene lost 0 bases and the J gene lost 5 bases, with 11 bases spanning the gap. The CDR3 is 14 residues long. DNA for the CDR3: TGTGCCAGCAGCTTAGCGGTCAGAGCCCACGAGCAGTACTTC. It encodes CASSLAVRAHEQYF.

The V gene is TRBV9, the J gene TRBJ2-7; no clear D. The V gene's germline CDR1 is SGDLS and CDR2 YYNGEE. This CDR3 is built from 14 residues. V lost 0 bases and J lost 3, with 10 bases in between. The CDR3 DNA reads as TGTGCCAGCAGCGTAGAGGACGGATACTACGAGCAGTACTTC. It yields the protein CASSVEDGYYEQYF.

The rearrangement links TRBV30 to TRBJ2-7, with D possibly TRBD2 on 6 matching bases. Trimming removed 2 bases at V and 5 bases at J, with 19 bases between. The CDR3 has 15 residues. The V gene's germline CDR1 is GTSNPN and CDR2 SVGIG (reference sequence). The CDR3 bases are TGTGCCTGGAGTAAGTCGGGGAGGACCCTTAACGAGCAGTACTTC. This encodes CAWSKSGRTLNEQYF.

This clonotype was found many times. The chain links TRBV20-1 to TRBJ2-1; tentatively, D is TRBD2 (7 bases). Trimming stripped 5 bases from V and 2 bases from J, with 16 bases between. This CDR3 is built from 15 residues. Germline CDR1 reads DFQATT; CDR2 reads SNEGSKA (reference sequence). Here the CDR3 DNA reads TGCAGTGCTCTGGGGGGGCGGGGAGCCTACAATGAGCAGTTCTTC. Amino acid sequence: CSALGGRGAYNEQFF.